One T cell receptor beta chain is described in this entry. No cognate antigen has been identified for it. Base-call qualities are not available, and no considerably larger clone is one nucleotide away. The data were obtained in a study of CD8 T cells in Susac syndrome (dated by TCRdb to between 2018 and 2020). Looking at the study overall: Among the sequenced Susac syndrome patients, more than five had clinically active disease and roughly 8 were in clinical remission. Susac syndrome patients were therapy-naive, on corticosteroids (some also receiving IVIg), or on IVIg alone at blood withdrawal. Repertoire sequencing was used to test whether CD8+ T cell activation and differentiation in Susac syndrome was antigen driven. Clonality of the CD8+ T cell repertoire was compared between about a dozen healthy donors, approximately 14 Susac syndrome patients and around 15 multiple sclerosis patients.

Peripheral blood CD8+ and CD4+ T cells from healthy donors, Susac syndrome patients and multiple sclerosis patients were profiled by high-throughput TCR beta sequencing. Susac syndrome patients met recently defined diagnostic criteria for definite or probable disease. Bulk CD8+ and CD4+ T cells were purified by magnetic negative isolation, while CD8+ TEMRA cells were enriched using FACS. Blood was drawn into EDTA tubes, processed within 24 hours, and PBMCs were isolated by density gradient centrifugation. PBMCs intended for TCR sequencing were frozen in liquid nitrogen and were later thawed in a 37 degrees C water bath. Purity of sorted or isolated CD4+, CD8+ and CD8+ TEMRA cells was at least 90%. RNA was extracted using the RNeasy kit, and roughly 0.5 to 1 microgram was reverse transcribed with random hexamers. The immunoSEQ multiplex PCR assay, which covers 54 Vbeta and 13 Jbeta segments, was used to amplify TCR beta CDR3 regions. To correct PCR amplification bias, a synthetic template baseline was used for both primer optimization and computational correction. The study's own analysis went as follows. Reads were assigned to V, D and J genes according to IMGT and analyzed in immunoSEQ Analyzer, with only productive sequences retained. Clonality was calculated as one minus the Shannon entropy normalized by log2 of the number of productive unique sequences. Public and private clones were assessed among the 100 most prevalent clones of each patient and control. A clone was defined as Susac-specific if it was absent from the healthy and MS cohorts, from 950 to 1,300 published viral clones and from other ImmuneACCESS disease sequences. TCRdb ran its own pipeline on the public reads, namely fastp trimming at Q25 and MiXCR clone calling, and kept in-frame beta chains. Rows with one shared CDR3 protein collapse into an entry with the most common genes and DNA. For this entry, the V and J calls and clone size follow TCRdb and not the study's own pipeline. The sample has under 110,000 distinct CDR3 sequences on record, roughly 95% of them singletons. The ten largest clonotypes hold 0.4% to 0.5% of the sample.

The CDR3 starts with the cysteine, ends with the phenylalanine, and has 16 residues. Here the CDR3 DNA is all that survives: 48 bases in frame from base 1. Via the germline V gene, CDR1 is SGHRS and CDR2 YFSETQ. The V end gives up 4 bases and the J end 1 base, leaving 5 bases in the junction not matched to a gene. What the work shows at the level of the full study, not this receptor alone: The study acknowledged that relatively few individuals were included in the TCR sequencing and HLA analysis. Around 15 and five Susac-specific public clones were found in the total CD8+ and CD8+ TEMRA repertoires, respectively. CD8+ repertoires in Susac syndrome showed clonal expansion, which was highest in CD8+ TEMRA cells and was greater in clinically active patients than in remitting patients.

The V and J genes are TRBV5-1 and TRBJ2-5; TRBD2 matches 12 bases in the middle. The sequenced sample consisted of CD8+ T cells from PBMCs. The receptor was isolated from a human donor with Susac syndrome. The sequenced DNA: TGCGCCAGCAGCCGTCGACTAGCGGGAGTCCAAGAGACCCAGTACTTC. Its protein is CASSRRLAGVQETQYF.